The rows below give T cell receptor beta chains drawn from one sample of a study of tumor and adjacent non-tumor tissue in lung cancer. TCRdb passed the multiplex PCR reads through MiXCR, listing each CDR3 protein once. Among about 86,000 distinct CDR3 sequences listed, 65% to 80% were seen once. The sample taken for sequencing was distant non-tumor lung tissue. These receptors were obtained from a woman aged 45-65 years with non-small cell lung cancer. Each CDR3 is given with its conserved first and last residue. The D gene is left open where the match is weak. Clone size, where shown, is once, few, many, or a class for clones that have expanded.

clone_size d_call j_call v_call cdr3_aa cdr3_nt
NA NA TRBJ2-7 TRBV6-5 CDSRRQCEQYF TGTGACAGCAGGCGGCAGTGCGAGCAGTACTTC
NA NA TRBJ2-1 TRBV11-2 CASSSLAGTAVQFF TGTGCCAGCAGCTCTCTTGCCGGAACAGCAGTGCAGTTCTTC
NA NA TRBJ2-7 TRBV5-5 CASRFSILDRAYEEYF TGTGCCAGTAGGTTCTCCATTTTAGACAGAGCCTACGAGGAGTACTTC
once TRBD2 TRBJ2-1 TRBV7-2 CVSSATGLAGGFEQFF TGTGTCAGCAGCGCGACGGGACTAGCGGGAGGGTTTGAACAGTTCTTC
many NA TRBJ2-5 TRBV6-6 CASSSGDPETQYF TGTGCCAGCAGTAGCGGAGATCCGGAGACCCAGTACTTC
once NA TRBJ1-1 TRBV6-5 CASSCRRNTEAIF TGTGCCAGCAGTTGCCGGAGAAACACTGAAGCTATCTTT
NA TRBD1 TRBJ2-7 TRBV11-2 CASSTATGRTHKQYF TGTGCCAGCAGCACCGCGACAGGGCGCACCCACAAGCAGTACTTC
NA TRBD1 TRBJ2-3 TRBV7-8 CTSRSDRPDTRYF TGTACCAGCAGGTCGGACAGGCCAGATACGCGGTATTTT
few NA TRBJ2-2 TRBV20-1 CSASGGANTGELFF TGCAGTGCTAGTGGGGGAGCGAACACCGGGGAGCTGTTTTTT
once TRBD2 TRBJ2-5 TRBV4-2 CASSQVPGGQTQYF TGTGCCAGCAGCCAAGTTCCGGGAGGACAGACCCAGTACTTC
NA TRBD1 TRBJ2-1 TRBV29-1 CSVPHGGTGKDNEQFF TGCAGCGTCCCCCATGGCGGGACAGGGAAAGACAATGAGCAGTTCTTC
NA NA TRBJ2-7 TRBV10-2 CASIEPSFEQYF TGCGCCAGCATTGAGCCTAGTTTCGAGCAGTATTTC
NA TRBD1 TRBJ2-5 TRBV6-1 CGSGATGDQEIQYF TGTGGCAGCGGAGCTACAGGGGATCAAGAGATCCAGTACTTC
NA NA TRBJ2-7 TRBV5-1 CASSINSGNGSYEQYF TGCGCCAGCAGCATCAACTCGGGTAACGGGAGTTACGAGCAGTACTTC
once NA TRBJ2-2 TRBV6-2/TRBV6-3 CAGSRLGHRLTGELIF TGTGCCGGCAGTCGCCTTGGACACAGGCTAACTGGGGAGCTGATTTTT
once NA TRBJ2-1 TRBV2 CTSSQSDEQSF TGTACCAGCAGTCAATCGGATGAGCAGTCCTTC
NA TRBD2 TRBJ2-7 TRBV6-6 CASSYPFHAGDDYEQYF TGTGCCAGCAGTTACCCGTTCCATGCGGGAGATGATTACGAGCAGTACTTC
NA NA TRBJ2-1 TRBV6-2/TRBV6-3 CVNSLATYNEQFF TGTGTCAACAGTTTAGCCACTTACAATGAGCAGTTCTTC
NA NA TRBJ1-3 TRBV11-2 CATKAGMNSGNTIYF TGTGCCACCAAGGCAGGCATGAACTCTGGAAACACCATATATTTT
NA TRBD1 TRBJ2-5 TRBV11-2 CASSSLLGIQGESQYF TGTGCCAGCAGCTCCCTCTTGGGGATCCAGGGGGAGTCCCAGTACTTC
NA NA TRBJ1-2 TRBV6-6 CASSSGQGGDYTF TGTGCCAGCAGTTCTGGGCAGGGAGGAGACTACACCTTC
NA NA TRBJ1-1 TRBV10-2 CASSETDTEAFF TGCGCCAGCAGTGAGACAGACACTGAAGCTTTCTTT
NA TRBD1 TRBJ2-2 TRBV11-1 CASKPEERGGYTGELFF TGTGCCAGCAAGCCTGAAGAGAGAGGGGGCTACACCGGGGAGCTGTTTTTT
few NA TRBJ2-6 TRBV11-1 CASSTGEANVLAF TGTGCCAGTTCCACAGGGGAGGCTAACGTCCTGGCTTTC
once NA TRBJ2-2 TRBV6-5 CAGSEGGGELFF TGTGCCGGCAGCGAGGGAGGCGGGGAGCTGTTTTTT
NA NA TRBJ1-1 TRBV11-2 CAINLEWGSEAFF TGTGCCATCAACTTAGAATGGGGCAGTGAGGCTTTCTTT